This is a list of T cell receptor beta chains from one sample in a study of post-analysis software for immune sequencing data. Each CDR3 protein gets one entry after TCRdb re-called the PCR reads with MiXCR. Altogether about 820,000 distinct CDR3 sequences are present, about 53% being singletons, with the ten largest covering roughly 4.4%. The sequencing input was blood. The source is a girl aged 10 to 17 with multiple sclerosis. Both conserved end residues are part of each CDR3. D genes are given only for firm matches. Rows give clone size only sometimes, using once, few, many, or a class for an expanded clone.

V gene	D gene	clone size	J gene	CDR3 DNA	CDR3 protein
TRBV5-6	-	-	TRBJ1-2	TGTGCCAGCAGCCCCGCCGGGCTCCGGGACGGCTACACCTTC	CASSPAGLRDGYTF
TRBV29-1	-	-	TRBJ2-7	TGCAGCGCCCTACCGGCCCCGGGACGGGGAGACTACGAGCAGTACTTC	CSALPAPGRGDYEQYF
TRBV29-1	TRBD2	-	TRBJ2-7	TGCAGCGTGGGACTAGCGGGGGGGCTCGGGCAGTACTTC	CSVGLAGGLGQYF
TRBV7-6	-	many	TRBJ2-7	TGTGCCAGCAGCTTGGGGGGCCATTACGAGCAGTACTTC	CASSLGGHYEQYF
TRBV24-1	TRBD2	-	TRBJ2-3	TGTGCCACCAGTGACCCTGGGACTAGTGGGACAGATACGCAGTATTTT	CATSDPGTSGTDTQYF
TRBV29-1	TRBD1	few	TRBJ1-5	TGCAGCGTTTGGACAGGGGGCGGTCAGCCCCAGCATTTT	CSVWTGGGQPQHF
TRBV29-1	TRBD1	few	TRBJ1-1	TGCAGCGTTGGACAGGGGGGGAGCACTGAAGCTTTCTTT	CSVGQGGSTEAFF
TRBV5-1	-	-	TRBJ2-5	TGCGCCAGCAGCTGGGTGGTGTTCCAAGAGACCCAGTACTTC	CASSWVVFQETQYF
TRBV20-1	-	once	TRBJ2-3	TGCAGTGCTGACCATAGGGGGGATACGCAGTATTTT	CSADHRGDTQYF
TRBV29-1	-	-	TRBJ2-5	TGCAGCGTTGAAGAGTCCGGGGGCAGGGTCGGAGAGACCCAGTACTTC	CSVEESGGRVGETQYF
TRBV5-1	TRBD1	-	TRBJ1-4	TGCGCCAGCAGCCCCAATGGACAGGGGGCTAATGAAAAACTGTTTTTT	CASSPNGQGANEKLFF
TRBV20-1	-	-	TRBJ2-6	TGCAGTGCTAGCGGGACACCGGGAGACTCTGGGGCCAACGTCCTGACTTTC	CSASGTPGDSGANVLTF
TRBV10-3	-	few	TRBJ2-7	TGTGCCATCAGTGAGTCGAGGTCTGGCAGCTCCTACGAGCAGTACTTC	CAISESRSGSSYEQYF
TRBV15	TRBD1	few	TRBJ2-3	TGTGCCACCAGCCCGACAGGGGGCAGGGATACGCAGTATTTT	CATSPTGGRDTQYF
TRBV7-3	TRBD1	few	TRBJ2-1	TGTGCCAGCAGCCCTCCCGGGACAGGGGCCTACAATGAGCAGTTCTTC	CASSPPGTGAYNEQFF
TRBV5-1	TRBD2	-	TRBJ2-4	TGCGCCAGCAGCTTGGCGCTAGCGGGAGAGGTCAAAAACATTCAGTACTTC	CASSLALAGEVKNIQYF
TRBV12-3/TRBV12-4	-	few	TRBJ2-7	TGTGCCAGCAGTTTGAGTTCTTTCGCCTACGAGCAGTACTTC	CASSLSSFAYEQYF
TRBV6-6	-	-	TRBJ2-1	TGTGCCAGCAGTCAAAGTTCTCCCTACAATGAGCAGTTCTTC	CASSQSSPYNEQFF
TRBV11-2	TRBD2	-	TRBJ2-1	TGTGCCAGCAGCCCCGTAGCGGGAGGTGAGGGTTATGAGCAGTTCTTC	CASSPVAGGEGYEQFF
TRBV5-1	TRBD1	-	TRBJ1-4	TGCGCCAGCAGCTTGGCCTCGGGACAGATGGAAAAACTGTTTTTT	CASSLASGQMEKLFF
TRBV29-1	TRBD1	once	TRBJ2-7	TGCAGCGTAGGACAGGGGGCCGCCTACGAGCAGTACTTC	CSVGQGAAYEQYF
TRBV4-1	-	-	TRBJ2-1	TGCGCCAGCAGCCAAGATCCGAGCTCCTACAATGAGCAGTTCTTC	CASSQDPSSYNEQFF
TRBV28	TRBD1	-	TRBJ1-1	TGTGCCAGCAGTGCCTGGACAGGGAGGGCTGAAGCTTTCTTT	CASSAWTGRAEAFF
TRBV5-1	TRBD1	few	TRBJ2-7	TGCGCCAGCGCCACCGGGACAGGGGTTAACGAGCAGTACTTC	CASATGTGVNEQYF
TRBV20-1	TRBD2	-	TRBJ2-1	TGCAGTGCCCCTACTAGCGGGAGGCCGCGTAGCTCCTACAATGAGCAGTTCTTC	CSAPTSGRPRSSYNEQFF
TRBV7-2	TRBD2	-	TRBJ2-3	TGTGCCAGCAGCCCCACTCCCGGACTAGCGGGAGTAGGAGTTAGCCTGGAGTATTTT	CASSPTPGLAGVGVSLEYF
TRBV25-1	TRBD2	-	TRBJ2-5	TGTGCCAGCAGTGTTTCAGGGACTAGAGAGACCCAGTACTTC	CASSVSGTRETQYF
TRBV7-2	TRBD2	-	TRBJ2-7	TGTGCCAGCAGGGAATTGGGCGGGAGTTACGACGAGCAGTACTTC	CASRELGGSYDEQYF
TRBV20-1	-	-	TRBJ2-5	TGCAGTGCTAGAGATCTGATGACCCTGAGGGAAGAGACCCAGTACTTC	CSARDLMTLREETQYF
TRBV6-5	-	-	TRBJ2-6	TGTGCCAGCAAGGGCGTCTCTGGGGCCAACGTCCTGACTTTC	CASKGVSGANVLTF
TRBV27	TRBD2	few	TRBJ2-7	TGTGCCAGCAGTTTAGTAGCGGGAACCCACGAGCAGTACTTC	CASSLVAGTHEQYF
TRBV3-1	-	-	TRBJ2-1	TGTGCCAGCAGCCAGTTACGCGGGGATCGCTACAATGAGCAGTTCTTC	CASSQLRGDRYNEQFF
TRBV20-1	TRBD1	-	TRBJ2-5	TGCAGTGCTAGAGTTGGGACAGGGGAGACCCAGTACTTC	CSARVGTGETQYF
TRBV6-2/TRBV6-3	-	few	TRBJ2-6	TGTGCCAGCAGTTACATCGTCCCTGGGGCCAACGTCCTGACTTTC	CASSYIVPGANVLTF
TRBV29-1	TRBD1	-	TRBJ1-1	TGCAGCGTTGAGCTTAGGACCGGGACAGGGAGAACTGAAGCTTTCTTT	CSVELRTGTGRTEAFF
TRBV4-1	-	-	TRBJ2-5	TGCGCCAGCAGCCAATCATTATTCCAAGAGACCCAGTACTTC	CASSQSLFQETQYF
TRBV20-1	TRBD2	few	TRBJ2-7	TGCAGTGCCCACCCATTACTAGCGGGAGTTGTGGACGAGCAGTACTTC	CSAHPLLAGVVDEQYF
TRBV7-2	TRBD2	few	TRBJ2-1	TGTGCCAGCAGTCGAACTAGCGGGGGGGCCTATGAGCAGTTCTTC	CASSRTSGGAYEQFF
TRBV7-9	-	-	TRBJ2-2	TGTGCCCGCAGCTGGAACCACGGGGGAGGGAACACCGGGGAGCTGTTTTTT	CARSWNHGGGNTGELFF
TRBV11-2	-	-	TRBJ2-1	TGTGCCAGCAGCTTAACGACCGGCTCCTACAATGAGCAGTTCTTC	CASSLTTGSYNEQFF
TRBV14	-	-	TRBJ1-2	TGTGCCAGCAGCCAAGATGTAGTCCGCCGATCAGACTATGGCTACACCTTC	CASSQDVVRRSDYGYTF
TRBV7-2	TRBD2	once	TRBJ2-7	TGTGCCAGCAGCGAAACTAGCGGGAGGGCCATTTCCCACGAGCAGTACTTC	CASSETSGRAISHEQYF
TRBV5-1	-	few	TRBJ2-7	TGCGCCAGCAGCTCGGACACTAACTCCTACGAGCAGTACTTC	CASSSDTNSYEQYF
TRBV20-1	TRBD2	-	TRBJ2-5	TGCAGTGCTACACCCAGTCTAGCGGGCTACCAAGAGACCCAGTACTTC	CSATPSLAGYQETQYF
TRBV12-3/TRBV12-4	-	few	TRBJ2-7	TGTGCCAGCAAGTTTTTAGGTCGGAGGGACGAGCAGTACTTC	CASKFLGRRDEQYF
TRBV20-1	-	once	TRBJ2-5	TGCAGTACTTTTGACAGGTGGGGGGAGCCCCAGTACTTC	CSTFDRWGEPQYF
TRBV5-1	-	-	TRBJ2-7	TGCGCCAGCAGCATGAAGCTGGACGGCTACGAGCAGTACTTC	CASSMKLDGYEQYF
TRBV5-1	TRBD2	few	TRBJ2-3	TGCGCCAGCAGCCAGCTAGGGCTAGCGGGGGGCCTTCCCACAGATACGCAGTATTTT	CASSQLGLAGGLPTDTQYF
TRBV7-9	-	-	TRBJ1-2	TGTGCCAGCAGCCTAGGACTCAGCTACTATGGCTACACCTTC	CASSLGLSYYGYTF
TRBV7-9	-	-	TRBJ1-2	TGTGCCAGCAGCCCATCGGGGGGGGACACCACACCAGAATATGGCTACACCTTC	CASSPSGGDTTPEYGYTF
TRBV5-1	TRBD1	few	TRBJ2-7	TGCGCCAGCAGCCAGGACATTTTCGGGACAGGGAAGAACGAGCAGTACTTC	CASSQDIFGTGKNEQYF
TRBV29-1	TRBD2	-	TRBJ2-7	TGCAACGTTGGTATTAGCGGGACACCCTACGAGCAGTACTTC	CNVGISGTPYEQYF
TRBV20-1	-	few	TRBJ2-3	TGCAGTGCCACTCGAGGGACGGACAGCACAGATACGCAGTATTTT	CSATRGTDSTDTQYF